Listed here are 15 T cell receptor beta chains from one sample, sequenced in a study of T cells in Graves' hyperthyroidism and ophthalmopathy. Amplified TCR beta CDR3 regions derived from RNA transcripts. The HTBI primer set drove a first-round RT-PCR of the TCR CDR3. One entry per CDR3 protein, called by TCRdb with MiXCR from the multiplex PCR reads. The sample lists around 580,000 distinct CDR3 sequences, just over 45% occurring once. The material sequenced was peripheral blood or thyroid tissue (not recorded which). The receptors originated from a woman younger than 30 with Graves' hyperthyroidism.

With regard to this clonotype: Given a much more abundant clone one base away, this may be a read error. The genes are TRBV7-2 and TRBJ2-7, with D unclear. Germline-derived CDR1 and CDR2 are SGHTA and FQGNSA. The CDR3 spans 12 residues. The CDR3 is CASSSQPVERYF. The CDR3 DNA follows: TGTGCCAGCAGCTCCCAGCCTGTCGAGCGGTACTTC.

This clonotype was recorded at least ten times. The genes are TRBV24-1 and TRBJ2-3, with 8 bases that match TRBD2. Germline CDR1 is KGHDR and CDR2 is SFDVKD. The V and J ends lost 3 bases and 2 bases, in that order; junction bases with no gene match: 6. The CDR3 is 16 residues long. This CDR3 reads CATSDAAGDITDTQYF. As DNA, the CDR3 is TGTGCCACCAGTGATGCAGCGGGAGATATCACAGATACGCAGTATTTT.

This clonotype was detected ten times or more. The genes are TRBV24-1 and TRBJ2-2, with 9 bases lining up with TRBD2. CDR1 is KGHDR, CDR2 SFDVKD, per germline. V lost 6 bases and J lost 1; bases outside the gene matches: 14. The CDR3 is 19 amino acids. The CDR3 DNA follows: TGTGCCACCAGTCCCACGGTGGGTAGCGGGAGTGAGAACACCGGGGAGCTGTTTTTT. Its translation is CATSPTVGSGSENTGELFF.

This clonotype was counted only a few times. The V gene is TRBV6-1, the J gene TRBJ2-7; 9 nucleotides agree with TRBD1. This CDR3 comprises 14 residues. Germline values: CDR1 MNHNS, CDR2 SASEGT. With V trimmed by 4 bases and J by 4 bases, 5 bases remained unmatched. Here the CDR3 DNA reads TGTGCCAGCAGTGGGGGGACAGGGAATTACGAGCAGTACTTC. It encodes CASSGGTGNYEQYF.

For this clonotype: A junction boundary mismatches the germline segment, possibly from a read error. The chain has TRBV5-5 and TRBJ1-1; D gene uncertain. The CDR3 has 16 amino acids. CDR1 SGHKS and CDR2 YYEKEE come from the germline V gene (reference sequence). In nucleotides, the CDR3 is TGCGCCAGCAGCCCGCTCGGACGGGATAGTAGGTCTGAAGCTTTCTTT. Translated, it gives CASSPLGRDSRSEAFF.

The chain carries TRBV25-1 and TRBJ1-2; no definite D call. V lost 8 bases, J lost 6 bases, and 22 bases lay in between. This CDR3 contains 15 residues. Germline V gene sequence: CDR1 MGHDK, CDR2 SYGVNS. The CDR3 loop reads CASSLERASSHGYTF. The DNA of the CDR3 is TGTGCCAGCTCCCTGGAAAGGGCCTCGAGTCATGGCTACACCTTC.

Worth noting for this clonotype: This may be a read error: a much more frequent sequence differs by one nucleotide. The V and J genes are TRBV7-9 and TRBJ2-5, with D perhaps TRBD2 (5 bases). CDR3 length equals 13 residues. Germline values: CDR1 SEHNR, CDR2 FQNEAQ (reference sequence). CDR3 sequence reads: CACSSDLAETQYF. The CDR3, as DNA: TGTGCCTGCAGCTCGGACTTGGCGGAGACCCAGTACTTC.

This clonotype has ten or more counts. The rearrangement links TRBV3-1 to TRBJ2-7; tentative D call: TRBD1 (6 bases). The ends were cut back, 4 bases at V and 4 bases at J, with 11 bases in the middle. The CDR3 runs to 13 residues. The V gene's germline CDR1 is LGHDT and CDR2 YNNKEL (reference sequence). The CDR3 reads CASSRVRGYEQYF. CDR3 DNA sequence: TGTGCCAGCAGCCGAGTCAGGGGATACGAGCAGTACTTC.

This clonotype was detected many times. Here the CDR3 reads CSVRAGDSVFGNQPQHF. CDR3 nucleotide sequence: TGCAGCGTTAGGGCAGGGGACAGTGTATTCGGCAATCAGCCCCAGCATTTT. V usage is TRBV29-1 and J usage is TRBJ1-5, with 7 bases that match TRBD1. The V and J ends lost 5 bases and 2 bases, in that order; junction bases with no gene match: 15. Germline V gives CDR1 SQVTM, CDR2 ANQGSEA. The CDR3 sequence is 17 residues long.

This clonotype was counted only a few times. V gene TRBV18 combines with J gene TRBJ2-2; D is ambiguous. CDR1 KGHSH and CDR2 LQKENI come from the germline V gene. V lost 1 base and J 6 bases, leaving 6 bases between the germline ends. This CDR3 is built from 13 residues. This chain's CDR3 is CASSPQDSGELFF. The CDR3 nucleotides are TGTGCCAGCTCACCACAGGATTCCGGGGAGCTGTTTTTT.

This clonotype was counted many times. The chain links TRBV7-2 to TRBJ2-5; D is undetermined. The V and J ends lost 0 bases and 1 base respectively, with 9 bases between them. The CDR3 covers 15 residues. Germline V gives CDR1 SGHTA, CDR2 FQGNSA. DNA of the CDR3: TGTGCCAGCAGCTTAGCGCCCCGTATCCAAGAGACCCAGTACTTC. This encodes CASSLAPRIQETQYF. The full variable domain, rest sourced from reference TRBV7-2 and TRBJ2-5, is GAGVSQSPSNKVTEKGKDVELRCDPISGHTALYWYRQSLGQGLEFLIYFQGNSAPDKSGLPSDRFSAERTGGSVSTLTIQRTQQEDSAVYLCASSLAPRIQETQYFGPGTRLLVL.

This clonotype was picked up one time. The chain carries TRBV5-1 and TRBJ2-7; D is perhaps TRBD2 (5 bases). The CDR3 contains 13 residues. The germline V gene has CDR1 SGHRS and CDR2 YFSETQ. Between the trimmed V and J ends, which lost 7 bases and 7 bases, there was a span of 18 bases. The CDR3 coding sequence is TGCGCCAGCGGAGGATCAGTAGGCGATGAGCAGTACTTC. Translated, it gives CASGGSVGDEQYF.

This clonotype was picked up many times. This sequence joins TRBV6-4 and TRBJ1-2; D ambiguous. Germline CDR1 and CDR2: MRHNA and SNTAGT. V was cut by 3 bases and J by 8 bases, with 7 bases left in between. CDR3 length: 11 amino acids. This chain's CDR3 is CASSERYGYTF. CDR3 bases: TGTGCCAGCAGTGAGCGCTACGGCTACACCTTC.

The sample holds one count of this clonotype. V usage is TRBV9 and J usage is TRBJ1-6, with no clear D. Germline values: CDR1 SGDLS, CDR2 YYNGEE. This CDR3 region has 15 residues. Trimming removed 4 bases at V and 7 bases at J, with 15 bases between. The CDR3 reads CASSLNGQGNSPLHF. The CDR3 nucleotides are TGTGCCAGCAGCTTGAATGGCCAAGGGAATTCACCCCTCCACTTT.

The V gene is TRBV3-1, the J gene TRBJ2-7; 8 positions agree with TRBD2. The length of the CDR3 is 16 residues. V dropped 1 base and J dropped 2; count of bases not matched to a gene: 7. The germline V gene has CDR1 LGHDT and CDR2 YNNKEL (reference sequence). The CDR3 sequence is CASSQAPGLAAYEQYF. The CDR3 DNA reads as TGTGCCAGCAGCCAAGCCCCTGGACTAGCTGCCTACGAGCAGTACTTC.